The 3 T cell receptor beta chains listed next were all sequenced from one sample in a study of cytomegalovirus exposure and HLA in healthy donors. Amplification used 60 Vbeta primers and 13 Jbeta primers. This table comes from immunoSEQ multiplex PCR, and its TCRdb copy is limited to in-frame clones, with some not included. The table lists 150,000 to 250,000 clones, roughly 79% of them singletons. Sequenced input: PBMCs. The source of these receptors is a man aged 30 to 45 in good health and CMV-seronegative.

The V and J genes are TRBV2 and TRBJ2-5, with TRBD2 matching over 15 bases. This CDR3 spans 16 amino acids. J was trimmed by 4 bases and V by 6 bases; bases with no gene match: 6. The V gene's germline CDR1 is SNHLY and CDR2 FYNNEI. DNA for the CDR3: TGTGCCAGCAGGCCCGGGACTAGCGGGAGGCGAGAGACCCAGTACTTC. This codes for CASRPGTSGRRETQYF.

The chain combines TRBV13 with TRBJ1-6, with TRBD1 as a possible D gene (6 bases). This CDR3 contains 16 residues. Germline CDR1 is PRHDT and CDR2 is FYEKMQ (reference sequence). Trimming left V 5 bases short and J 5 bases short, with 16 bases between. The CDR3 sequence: CASSHLREGDNSPLHF. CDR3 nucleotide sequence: TGTGCCAGCAGCCATCTAAGGGAGGGGGATAATTCACCCCTCCACTTT.

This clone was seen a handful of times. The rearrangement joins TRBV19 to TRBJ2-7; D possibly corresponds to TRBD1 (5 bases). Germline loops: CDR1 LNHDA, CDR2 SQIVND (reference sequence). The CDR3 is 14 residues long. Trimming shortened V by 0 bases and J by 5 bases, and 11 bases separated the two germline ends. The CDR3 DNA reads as TGTGCCAGTAGTATAGAAGGTTGGGGCCACGAGCAGTACTTC. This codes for CASSIEGWGHEQYF. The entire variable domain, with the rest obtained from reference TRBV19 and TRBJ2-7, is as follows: DGGITQSPKYLFRKEGQNVTLSCEQNLNHDAMYWYRQDPGQGLRLIYYSQIVNDFQKGDIAEGYSVSREKKESFPLTVTSAQKNPTAFYLCASSIEGWGHEQYFGPGTRLTVT.